The rows below give T cell receptor beta chains drawn from one sample of a study of monozygotic twins with cystic fibrosis. Sequencing was performed with immunoSEQ multiplex PCR; in TCRdb, only in-frame clones are kept and a portion is missing. This table holds about 36,000 clones, approximately 80% found once. Specimen: blood. The receptors were sampled from a girl aged 2-10 years with cystic fibrosis. Each CDR3 is given with its conserved first and last residue. D genes are given only for firm matches. Clone size is given for some rows only: seen once, a few or many times, or a class if the clone is expanded.

cdr3_nt cdr3_aa d_call j_call clone_size v_call
TGTGCCAGCAGGTCACAGGGTGCCACAGATACGCAGTATTTT CASRSQGATDTQYF . TRBJ2-3 . TRBV6-5
TGTGCCAGCAGGGAACTAGCGGGGGGATTAGATACGCAGTATTTT CASRELAGGLDTQYF TRBD2 TRBJ2-3 . TRBV2
TGTGCCAGCAGTTTATTGGCTAGCGGACTATACGAGCAGTACTTC CASSLLASGLYEQYF TRBD2 TRBJ2-7 . TRBV27
TGTGCCAGCCGGACAGGCTACGAGCAGTACTTC CASRTGYEQYF TRBD1 TRBJ2-7 . TRBV25-1
TGTGCTAGTGGTTTGTCGACCAGGGGCTGGTCCTACAATGAGCAGTTCTTC CASGLSTRGWSYNEQFF . TRBJ2-1 . TRBV12-5
TGCGCCAGCAGCTTGGACCTGGCTGAGAACACTGAAGCTTTCTTT CASSLDLAENTEAFF . TRBJ1-1 . TRBV5-1
TGCAGCGGATTGGAGGGGCAAAACACTGAAGCTTTCTTT CSGLEGQNTEAFF . TRBJ1-1 . TRBV29-1
TGTGCCAGCAGCTCAGACGGGAGGGGGTCGACGGCTGAGCAGTTCTTC CASSSDGRGSTAEQFF TRBD2 TRBJ2-1 . TRBV4-2
TGTGCCACCAGCGCCCGAGCGGGTTCCGGCTATGGCTACACCTTC CATSARAGSGYGYTF . TRBJ1-2 . TRBV15
TGTGCCTGGAGTGGGACCGTATACAATGAGCAGTTCTTC CAWSGTVYNEQFF . TRBJ2-1 . TRBV30
TGCAGCGTTGATAAGGCAGGGGGTGGCTACACCTTC CSVDKAGGGYTF TRBD1 TRBJ1-2 . TRBV29-1
TGTGCCACCGGGTCGGGTCGACAGGGGAACACCATATATTTT CATGSGRQGNTIYF TRBD1 TRBJ1-3 . TRBV6-5
TGTGCCAGCAGCTTGGCGCTTTCTGGATCCTATAATTCACCCCTCCACTTT CASSLALSGSYNSPLHF . TRBJ1-6 . TRBV5-5
TGTGCCAGCAGCTTGGGGGGCGGCTACACCTTC CASSLGGGYTF . TRBJ1-2 . TRBV5-4
TGCGCCAGCAGCTTGGCGGGAGGCAATGAGCAGTTCTTC CASSLAGGNEQFF TRBD2 TRBJ2-1 . TRBV5-1
TGTGCCTCCAGGGGTAACACTGAAGCTTTCTTT CASRGNTEAFF . TRBJ1-1 . TRBV7-9
TGTGCCAGCAGCTTCGGGGGGGCAGATACGCAGTATTTT CASSFGGADTQYF TRBD2 TRBJ2-3 once TRBV5-6
TGCAGCGGCCTCGGGCGGGTGAACACTGAAGCTTTCTTT CSGLGRVNTEAFF . TRBJ1-1 . TRBV29-1
TGCGCCAGCAGCCCCGCCGGGGGGCGAGCCCACACAGATACGCAGTATTTT CASSPAGGRAHTDTQYF . TRBJ2-3 . TRBV5-1
TGCGCCGGCGGAGCCTATAATTCACCCCTCCACTTT CAGGAYNSPLHF . TRBJ1-6 few TRBV10-1
TGCGCCAGCAGCCAAGCCGGGGGGGGCTACACCTTC CASSQAGGGYTF . TRBJ1-2 . TRBV4-3
TGTGCCAGCAGCGTAAGCCCGGACGGCCGCTCTGGAAACACCATATATTTT CASSVSPDGRSGNTIYF . TRBJ1-3 . TRBV9
TGCGCCAGCAGCTTGGCGGGACTAGCGGGGACGGAGACCCAGTACTTC CASSLAGLAGTETQYF TRBD2 TRBJ2-5 . TRBV5-1
TGTGCCAGCAGCCCACAGGGGGGCTCCTCTGGGGCCAACGTCCTGACTTTC CASSPQGGSSGANVLTF TRBD1 TRBJ2-6 . TRBV7-3
TGTGCCAGCAGCTTAATTCTCCCTGGGTACGGCACTGAAGCTTTCTTT CASSLILPGYGTEAFF . TRBJ1-1 . TRBV7-2
TGTGCCAGCAGCGTAGTCCCAGATCTGAACACTGAAGCTTTCTTT CASSVVPDLNTEAFF . TRBJ1-1 once TRBV9